Below are 5 T cell receptor beta chains sequenced from a single sample in a study of cytomegalovirus exposure and HLA in healthy donors. PCR primers comprised 60 Vbeta and 13 Jbeta primers. TCRdb keeps only in-frame clones here, not all; method: immunoSEQ multiplex PCR. The sample has fewer than 100,000 clones, around three quarters seen once. The sequencing sample was made of PBMCs. The receptor source for this set is a man between 60 and 70 years old in good health and CMV-seropositive.

The V and J genes are TRBV10-3 and TRBJ2-5; tentative D call: TRBD1 (5 bases). The DNA end is more similar to TRBJ2-7, so the J call may be wrong. This CDR3 spans 13 amino acids. Germline CDR1 is ENHRY and CDR2 is SYGVKD. The CDR3 loop is CAISQGITYEQYF. Written as DNA, the CDR3 is TGTGCCATCAGTCAGGGTATCACCTACGAGCAGTACTTC.

The gene calls are TRBV19 and TRBJ2-1; D ambiguous. The germline V gene has CDR1 LNHDA and CDR2 SQIVND (reference sequence). CDR3 length: 11 residues. Trimming removed 2 bases from V and 9 bases from J, with 5 bases in between. CDR3 coding DNA: TGTGCCAGTAGTATATCTTTTGAGCAGTTCTTC. This translates into CASSISFEQFF.

The chain has TRBV27 and TRBJ1-4, with 7 bases fitting TRBD1. V was pared by 6 bases and J by 0 bases, with 16 bases of the junction left unmatched. The CDR3 totals 19 residues. CDR1 is MNHEY, CDR2 SMNVEV, per germline (reference sequence). CDR3 loop: CASSALAGTVEPTNEKLFF. As DNA, the CDR3 is TGTGCCAGCAGCGCCTTGGCCGGGACAGTCGAACCAACTAATGAAAAACTGTTTTTT.

The sample holds a few counts of this clone. The V call is TRBV11-2, the J call TRBJ2-3; the D gene is possibly TRBD2 (6 bases). CDR1 is SGHAT, CDR2 FQNNGV, per germline. The CDR3 extends over 16 amino acids. Trimming cost V 5 bases and J 5 bases, with 20 bases left between them. The CDR3 protein is CASSPRVLDGGDTQYF. CDR3 nucleotides: TGTGCCAGCAGCCCGCGGGTACTCGACGGGGGAGATACGCAGTATTTT.

The genes are TRBV21-1 and TRBJ1-5; TRBD1 reflects the table's D call only, with no check against the DNA. TRBV21-1 is reported as a pseudogene. CDR3 length: 19 residues. The CDR3 region is CASSKARYGFRGPEQPQHF. In DNA form, the CDR3 reads TGTGCCAGCAGCAAAGCGCGATACGGCTTCAGGGGGCCGGAGCAGCCCCAGCATTTT.